This paragraph reports one T cell receptor (beta chain). Its antigen remains unknown. Total RNA extracted from each sample amounted to at least 6 micrograms. Germline V gene lookup returns CDR1 KGHDR and CDR2 SFDVKD. CDR3 length: 15 amino acids. The V end was cut by 0 bases, the J end by 0 bases, with 6 bases between. Then a second PCR, running about 7 to 11 cycles, was carried out with a sample-barcoded 5' primer and a J-beta primer mix. TCRdb reprocessed the 5' RACE reads with MiXCR, giving one entry per CDR3 protein. The sample contains hundreds of thousands of distinct CDR3 sequences, 35% to 40% of which appear only once. The data stem from a study of blood T cells in healthy people across ages. The study, taken as a whole, reports: Correlation between TCR beta diversity and naive T cell percentage was strong. In the absence of known donor CMV status, changes in expanded clonotypes were possibly confounded.

The chain couples TRBV24-1 to TRBJ2-3; D uncertain. This clonotype was obtained from a man younger than 35 in good health. The sequencing sample was made of blood. This CDR3 is CATSDLGSSTDTQYF. In DNA form, the CDR3 reads TGTGCCACCAGTGATTTGGGCAGTAGCACAGATACGCAGTATTTT.